A single sample gave rise to the 20 T cell receptor beta chains below, sequenced in a study of patients and donors after allogeneic stem cell transplantation. TCRdb reanalysed the RT-PCR reads using MiXCR and keeps one entry per CDR3 protein. The data show fewer than 200,000 distinct CDR3 sequences, with approximately 30% seen just once and approximately 3.5% held by the top ten. Sequenced sample: blood, either unsorted or a sorted T cell fraction (not recorded which). These receptors all come from a human donor who was either an allogeneic HSCT recipient or a stem cell or donor lymphocyte infusion donor (not recorded which). It is not recorded whose cells these are; they may come from a transplant donor.

V usage is TRBV7-6 and J usage is TRBJ2-3; TRBD2 matches 16 bases. Per the germline V gene, CDR1 is SGHVS and CDR2 is FNYEAQ. The junction had 10 bases not matched to a gene; V was cut back by 5 bases and J by 5 bases. The CDR3 covers 18 residues. The CDR3 nucleotides read TGTGCCAGCAGCAAGGGACTAGCGGGAGGGAAAAGGGAAGATACGCAGTATTTT. It encodes CASSKGLAGGKREDTQYF.

V usage is TRBV7-3 and J usage is TRBJ2-2, with D perhaps matching TRBD1 (5 bases). CDR1 and CDR2 (germline): SGHTA, FQGTGA. V lost 5 bases and J lost 5, with 15 bases in between. The length of the CDR3 is 15 residues. CDR3 in amino acids: CASSRMGPPTGELFF. The CDR3 DNA follows: TGTGCCAGCAGCCGTATGGGGCCCCCGACCGGGGAGCTGTTTTTT.

This clonotype occurred a few times. The chain has TRBV7-2 and TRBJ2-4; D is uncertain. Germline-derived CDR1 and CDR2 are SGHTA and FQGNSA. V lost 5 bases to trimming and J lost 0 bases, with 5 bases between them. This CDR3 has 13 residues. The CDR3 sequence: CASSPQAKNIQYF. The DNA for the CDR3 is TGTGCCAGCAGCCCCCAAGCCAAAAACATTCAGTACTTC.

The chain couples TRBV29-1 to TRBJ2-2; 12 bases agree with TRBD2. The CDR3 contains 20 residues. With V trimmed by 1 base and J by 3 bases, 15 bases remained unmatched. Per germline, CDR1 SQVTM and CDR2 ANQGSEA. The CDR3, as DNA: TGCAGCGTTGAAGGCCACCGACTCCTAGCGGGAGGGCACGACACCGGGGAGCTGTTTTTT. The encoded protein is CSVEGHRLLAGGHDTGELFF.

The chain joins TRBV28 to TRBJ2-7; 15 nucleotides match TRBD2. The CDR3 is made up of 16 amino acids. Germline V gene lookup returns CDR1 MDHEN and CDR2 SYDVKM. V shed 2 bases and J 7 bases; nucleotides not matched to a gene: 6. In DNA, the CDR3 is TGTGCCAGCAGTTTAGGACTAGCGGGAGGGCCGTGGGAGCAGTACTTC. Amino acids: CASSLGLAGGPWEQYF.

The rearrangement joins TRBV6-2 or TRBV6-3 to TRBJ1-5, with no clear D. The V end was cut by 0 bases, the J end by 4 bases, with 7 bases between. This CDR3 comprises 14 residues. CDR1 is MNHEY, CDR2 SVGEGT, per germline. The CDR3 spells CASSYSRNNQPQHF. The CDR3 DNA reads as TGTGCCAGCAGTTACTCACGGAATAATCAGCCCCAGCATTTT.

This clonotype was seen a handful of times. The CDR3 protein is CSVDRRDGIQYF. The CDR3 DNA follows: TGCAGCGTTGATCGGAGGGATGGCATTCAGTACTTC. The V call is TRBV29-1, the J call TRBJ2-4, with D possibly TRBD2 on 6 matching bases. V shed 3 bases and J shed 9 bases, with 12 bases lying between them. Germline V lookup: CDR1 SQVTM, CDR2 ANQGSEA. The CDR3 is 12 amino acids.

This clonotype has just one count. The chain couples TRBV7-9 to TRBJ2-7, with D uncertain. CDR3 length equals 11 residues. The V end was cut by 10 bases, the J end by 3 bases, with 10 bases between. The germline gives CDR1 SEHNR, CDR2 FQNEAQ (reference sequence). CDR3 coding DNA: TGTGCCACGGTAGTAGGCTACGAGCAGTACTTC. It encodes CATVVGYEQYF.

The rearrangement joins TRBV20-1 to TRBJ2-3, with 10 bases identical to TRBD1. After removal of 3 bases from V and 1 base from J, the junction contained 1 base not matched to a gene. The CDR3 runs 14 residues. Germline assignment: CDR1 DFQATT and CDR2 SNEGSKA (reference sequence). CDR3 sequence: CSASGTGGTDTQYF. The CDR3 region has the DNA TGCAGTGCTAGCGGGACAGGGGGCACAGATACGCAGTATTTT.

The rearrangement links TRBV4-2 to TRBJ2-7, with 11 bases lining up with TRBD1. The V segment lost 0 bases and the J segment 2 bases; nucleotides outside the gene matches: 0. This CDR3 region has 15 residues. The V gene's germline CDR1 is LGHNA and CDR2 YNFKEQ. For the CDR3, the DNA is TGTGCCAGCAGCCAAGAGGGACAGGGGGCCTACGAGCAGTACTTC. Encoded protein: CASSQEGQGAYEQYF.

This sequence joins TRBV5-1 and TRBJ1-2; 12 nucleotides match TRBD1. This CDR3 is 15 amino acids long. CDR1 is SGHRS, CDR2 YFSETQ, per germline. The J segment lost 4 bases and the V segment lost 4 bases, leaving 5 bases of the junction unmatched. The CDR3 DNA sequence: TGCGCCAGCAGCCAGGGGGACAGGGGGCTCTATGGCTACACCTTC. It translates to CASSQGDRGLYGYTF.

This chain connects TRBV4-2 to TRBJ2-7; D is perhaps TRBD2 (6 bases). Germline V lookup: CDR1 LGHNA, CDR2 YNFKEQ. The CDR3 covers 14 residues. Trimming took off 1 base at V and 4 bases at J, with 11 bases between the two ends. For the CDR3, the DNA is TGTGCCAGCAGCCAAGGGGCTAGCGCATACGAGCAGTACTTC. This sequence encodes CASSQGASAYEQYF.

The chain is built from TRBV3-1 and TRBJ2-3, with TRBD1 matching 7 bases. After removal of 6 bases from V and 1 base from J, the junction contained 7 bases not matched to a gene. Germline assignment: CDR1 LGHDT and CDR2 YNNKEL (reference sequence). This CDR3 has 15 residues. The CDR3 here is CASSHKTGGTDTQYF. The DNA for the CDR3 is TGTGCCAGCAGTCACAAAACAGGGGGCACAGATACGCAGTATTTT.

The gene calls are TRBV20-1 and TRBJ2-7, with 10 bases fitting TRBD2. The CDR3 loop spans 15 amino acids. V gave up 1 base and J gave up 2 bases; unmatched junction bases: 5. Germline V gene data show CDR1 as DFQATT and CDR2 as SNEGSKA (reference sequence). CDR3 protein: CSARGRTSGPYEQYF. CDR3 DNA sequence: TGCAGTGCTAGAGGAAGGACTAGCGGCCCCTACGAGCAGTACTTC.

This clonotype occurred a few times. The chain joins TRBV6-5 to TRBJ2-7; TRBD1 aligns across 11 bases. Trimming at V came to 7 bases and at J to 3 bases, leaving 8 bases not matched to a gene. Germline V gene data show CDR1 as MNHEY and CDR2 as SVGAGI. This CDR3 region has 15 residues. The CDR3 sequence is CASTYLDRGHYEQYF. Written as DNA, the CDR3 is TGTGCCAGCACCTACTTGGACAGGGGGCACTACGAGCAGTACTTC.

This chain links TRBV10-3 with TRBJ2-1, with TRBD1 matching over 10 bases. CDR3 size: 13 residues. CDR1 and CDR2 (germline): ENHRY, SYGVKD. The V and J ends lost 9 bases and 7 bases, in that order; junction bases with no gene match: 6. Here the CDR3 reads CAIGDRGWNEQFF. In nucleotides, the CDR3 is TGTGCCATAGGGGACAGGGGATGGAATGAGCAGTTCTTC.

About this clonotype itself: The junction departs from germline at one end; a sequencing error may be responsible. V is TRBV4-2 and J is TRBJ1-5, with TRBD1 matching 7 bases. CDR1 and CDR2 from the germline V gene are LGHNA and YNFKEQ. CDR3 length equals 16 residues. CDR3 sequence (DNA): TGTACCAGCAGCCAAGGCGACAGGGTACGCAATCAGCCCCAGCATTTT. Residues: CTSSQGDRVRNQPQHF.

The genes are TRBV6-5 and TRBJ2-7, with D maybe TRBD1 (5 bases). Germline V gene data show CDR1 as MNHEY and CDR2 as SVGAGI. The CDR3 contains 15 residues. The ends were cut back, 0 bases at V and 2 bases at J, with 11 bases in the middle. CDR3 sequence (DNA): TGTGCCAGCAGTTACTCGAAGTGGGGCCCCTACGAGCAGTACTTC. Translated, it gives CASSYSKWGPYEQYF.

The chain uses TRBV15 and TRBJ2-3, with 10 bases lining up with TRBD1. The CDR3 extends over 15 amino acids. J was trimmed by 4 bases and V by 5 bases; bases with no gene match: 6. Germline assignment: CDR1 LNHNV and CDR2 YYDKDF (reference sequence). CDR3 DNA: TGTGCCACCAGCCGGGACAGGGGATCTTCAGATACGCAGTATTTT. This encodes CATSRDRGSSDTQYF.

This CDR3 reads CASSLGQGLTEAFF. The CDR3 DNA sequence: TGCGCCAGCAGCTTGGGGCAGGGCCTCACTGAAGCTTTCTTT. The V and J genes are TRBV5-1 and TRBJ1-1; TRBD1 is a possible D gene (5 bases). Germline V gene data show CDR1 as SGHRS and CDR2 as YFSETQ. This CDR3 contains 14 residues. The germline V and J ends were trimmed by 0 bases and 4 bases, with 10 bases remaining between them. Complete variable domain (other parts from reference TRBV5-1 and TRBJ1-1): KAGVTQTPRYLIKTRGQQVTLSCSPISGHRSVSWYQQTPGQGLQFLFEYFSETQRNKGNFPGRFSGRQFSNSRSEMNVSTLELGDSALYLCASSLGQGLTEAFFGQGTRLTVV.